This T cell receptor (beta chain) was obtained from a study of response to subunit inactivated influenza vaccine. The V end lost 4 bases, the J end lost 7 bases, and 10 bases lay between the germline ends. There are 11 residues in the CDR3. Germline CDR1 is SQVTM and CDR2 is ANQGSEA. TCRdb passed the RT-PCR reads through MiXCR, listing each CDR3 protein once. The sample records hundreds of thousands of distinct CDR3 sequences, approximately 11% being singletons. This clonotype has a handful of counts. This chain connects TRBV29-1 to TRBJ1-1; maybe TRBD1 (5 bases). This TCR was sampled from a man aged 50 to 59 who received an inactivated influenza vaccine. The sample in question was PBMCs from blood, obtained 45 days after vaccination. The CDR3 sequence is CSVGGRVEAFF. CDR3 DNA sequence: TGCAGCGTTGGGGGCCGGGTTGAAGCTTTCTTT.